Reported below is one T cell receptor beta chain. Its antigen remains unidentified. The table came from immunoSEQ multiplex PCR; TCRdb's copy has only in-frame clones and leaves some out. The sample records 30,000 or so clones, approximately 79% being singletons. This entry is derived from a study of high-grade serous ovarian cancer treatment subgroups. Study information: Each sample yielded on average roughly 7,500 unique TCR beta rearrangements from 13,000 or so reads.

V was cut by 5 bases and J by 7 bases, with 11 bases left in between. The CDR3 has 13 residues. In germline, CDR1 is SGHTA, CDR2 FQGNSA. Tumor tissue was taken before any definitive surgery or chemotherapy was given. Points from the study as a whole: Bulk tumor TCR sequencing gave no spatial information.

The sequence derives from a human donor with high-grade serous ovarian cancer. The chain joins TRBV7-2 to TRBJ2-2; no reliable D call. Sequenced sample: tumor tissue. CDR3 coding DNA: TGTGCCAGCAGCCCCTTCGCCAACGGGGAGCTGTTTTTT. Protein sequence: CASSPFANGELFF. The full variable domain, completed using reference TRBV7-2 and TRBJ2-2, is GAGVSQSPSNKVTEKGKDVELRCDPISGHTALYWYRQSLGQGLEFLIYFQGNSAPDKSGLPSDRFSAERTGGSVSTLTIQRTQQEDSAVYLCASSPFANGELFFGEGSRLTVL.